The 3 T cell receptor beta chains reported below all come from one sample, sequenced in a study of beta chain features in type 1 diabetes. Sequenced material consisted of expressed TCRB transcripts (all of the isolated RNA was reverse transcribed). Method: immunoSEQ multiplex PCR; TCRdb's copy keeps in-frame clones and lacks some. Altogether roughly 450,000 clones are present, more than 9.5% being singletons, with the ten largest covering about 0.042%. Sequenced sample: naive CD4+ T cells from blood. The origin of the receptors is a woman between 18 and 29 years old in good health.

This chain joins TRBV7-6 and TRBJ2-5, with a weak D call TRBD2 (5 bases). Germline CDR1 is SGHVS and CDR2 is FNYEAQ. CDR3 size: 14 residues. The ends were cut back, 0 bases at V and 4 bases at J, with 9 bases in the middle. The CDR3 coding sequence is TGTGCCAGCAGCTTAGCGGCGGGCTCAGAGACCCAGTACTTC. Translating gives CASSLAAGSETQYF. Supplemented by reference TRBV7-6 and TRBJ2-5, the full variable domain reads GAGVSQSPRYKVTKRGQDVALRCDPISGHVSLYWYRQALGQGPEFLTYFNYEAQQDKSGLPNDRFSAERPEGSISTLTIQRTEQRDSAMYRCASSLAAGSETQYFGPGTRLLVL.

The CDR3 loop is CASSYSGGRSNEQFF. CDR3 DNA: TGTGCCAGCAGTTACTCGGGCGGGAGAAGCAATGAGCAGTTCTTC. J is TRBJ2-1 and V is TRBV6-6, with 7 bases aligning to TRBD2. The germline V gene has CDR1 MNHNY and CDR2 SVGAGI (reference sequence). The CDR3 loop spans 15 amino acids. The ends lost 0 bases at V and 6 bases at J; junction bases unmatched: 5.

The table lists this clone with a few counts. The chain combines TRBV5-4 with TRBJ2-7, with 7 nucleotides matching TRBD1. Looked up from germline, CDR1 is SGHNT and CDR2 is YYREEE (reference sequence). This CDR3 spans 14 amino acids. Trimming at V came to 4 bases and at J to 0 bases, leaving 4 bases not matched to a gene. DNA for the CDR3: TGTGCCAGCAGCGGACAGGCTAACTCCTACGAGCAGTACTTC. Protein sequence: CASSGQANSYEQYF.